This paragraph reports one T cell receptor (beta chain). Its cognate antigen is unknown. These data are taken from a study of cytomegalovirus exposure and HLA in healthy donors. In the PCR, 60 Vbeta and 13 Jbeta primers were used. Clones were read by immunoSEQ multiplex PCR, and TCRdb kept only the in-frame ones, dropping some. The sample yields some 120,000 clones, around 70% seen once. Germline V gene lookup returns CDR1 GTSNPN and CDR2 SVGIG (reference sequence). This CDR3 is 16 amino acids long. Trimming took 2 bases from V and 6 from J; bases not matched to a gene: 10. Findings of the study overall: Some TCR beta chains (164 of them) were listed as cytomegalovirus-associated.

What was sequenced was PBMCs. The V and J genes are TRBV30 and TRBJ2-2; 9 bases align to TRBD2. The TCR sequence derives from a man aged 25 to 45 in good health and CMV-seronegative. CDR3: CAWSFLAGAISGELFF. CDR3 coding DNA: TGTGCCTGGAGTTTCTTAGCGGGAGCCATTTCCGGGGAGCTGTTTTTT. The variable domain in full, completed from reference TRBV30 and TRBJ2-2, reads SQTIHQWPATLVQPVGSPLSLECTVEGTSNPNLYWYRQAAGRGLQLLFYSVGIGQISSEVPQNLSASRPQDRQFILSSKKLLLSDSGFYLCAWSFLAGAISGELFFGEGSRLTVL.